This T cell receptor (beta chain) was identified in a study of OX40 agonist ivuxolimab in advanced cancers. Study at large: Ivuxolimab is an agonistic anti-OX40 (CD134) antibody, and patients were treated with it. Patient treatment consisted of intravenous ivuxolimab administration every 2 weeks at 0.01 to 10 mg/kg. Hepatocellular carcinoma, melanoma, renal cell or head and neck cancer occurred in dose-escalation patients. Findings and limits, study-wide: Individuals who were partial responders at 0.1-3.0 mg/kg had clonal expansion that ranked among the lowest.

Repertoires were generated with immunoSEQ multiplex PCR, while TCRdb's copy carries only in-frame clones and drops some. The sample consists of 35,000 to 45,000 clones, roughly four fifths of them appearing once. CDR1 is SGHVS and CDR2 is FNYEAQ in the germline V gene. The CDR3 has 17 amino acids. V was clipped by 5 bases and J by 0 bases; unmatched bases: 9. Concerning this clone itself: As yet, its antigen is unknown.

The rearrangement links TRBV7-6 to TRBJ2-1; 8 bases are a match to TRBD2. The sequence was collected from an adult with an advanced solid tumor such as melanoma, head and neck, liver or kidney cancer. Here the sequenced sample was CD4+ or CD8+ T cells sorted from blood, taken in a trial of the OX40 agonist ivuxolimab. The CDR3 sequence is CASSPDGSGTSYNEQFF. In nucleotides, the CDR3 is TGTGCCAGCAGCCCCGATGGTAGCGGGACCTCCTACAATGAGCAGTTCTTC.